A single sample is the source of the 16 T cell receptor beta chains below, sequenced in a study of monozygotic twins with cystic fibrosis. The assay was immunoSEQ multiplex PCR, and TCRdb's table has in-frame clones only and misses some. The sample includes more than 11,000 clones, 75% to 90% of them seen just once. Sequencing used blood. These receptors came from a boy between 10 and 17 years old with cystic fibrosis.

The V call is TRBV10-3, the J call TRBJ1-2, with 7 bases that match TRBD1. CDR3 size: 11 residues. V gave up 6 bases and J gave up 6 bases; unmatched junction bases: 1. Per germline, CDR1 ENHRY and CDR2 SYGVKD. In DNA, the CDR3 is TGTGCCATCAGCCAGGGGGATGGCTACACCTTC. It codes for CAISQGDGYTF.

The CDR3 sequence is CASSPEVAKGTDTQYF. The CDR3 DNA follows: TGTGCCAGCAGTCCGGAGGTGGCTAAGGGTACAGATACGCAGTATTTT. The chain combines TRBV28 with TRBJ2-3; D may be TRBD2 (5 bases). The germline V gene has CDR1 MDHEN and CDR2 SYDVKM. Between the trimmed V and J ends, which lost 5 bases and 3 bases, there was a span of 18 bases. This CDR3 spans 16 amino acids.

In this sample, this clone turned up a few times. This chain joins TRBV4-1 and TRBJ1-5; maybe TRBD1 (6 bases). CDR1 and CDR2 from the germline V gene are MGHRA and YSYEKL. Deletions cut 1 base from V and 4 bases from J, with 14 bases between. The CDR3 loop spans 16 amino acids. The CDR3 is CASSQAPGHVNQPQHF. The CDR3 DNA follows: TGCGCCAGCAGCCAAGCCCCGGGACATGTGAATCAGCCCCAGCATTTT.

J is TRBJ1-1 and V is TRBV27; D is undetermined. The CDR3 has 15 residues. CDR1 is MNHEY and CDR2 is SMNVEV in the germline V gene (reference sequence). Deletions cut 0 bases from V and 11 bases from J, with 19 bases between. The CDR3 spells CASSLSLGLSREAFF. The CDR3 DNA sequence: TGTGCCAGCAGTTTATCGCTAGGACTCTCCCGTGAGGCTTTCTTT.

The chain combines TRBV2 with TRBJ2-3; no definite D call. Germline CDR1 is SNHLY and CDR2 is FYNNEI. Trimming left V 6 bases short and J 0 bases short, with 10 bases between. This CDR3 is built from 14 residues. The CDR3 DNA reads TGTGCCAGCAGCCTCGCAGCTAGCACAGATACGCAGTATTTT. Its translation is CASSLAASTDTQYF.

The chain has TRBV6-5 and TRBJ1-2; D remains unclear. The germline V gene has CDR1 MNHEY and CDR2 SVGAGI. Between the trimmed V and J ends, which lost 8 bases and 4 bases, there was a span of 20 bases. The CDR3 is 15 residues long. The CDR3: CASGRGENAGYGYTF. The CDR3 DNA reads TGTGCCAGCGGTCGAGGAGAAAACGCAGGCTATGGCTACACCTTC.

The chain joins TRBV6-1 to TRBJ1-1; 10 bases are shared with TRBD1. The ends lost 6 bases at V and 1 base at J; junction bases unmatched: 2. This CDR3 spans 14 amino acids. CDR1 is MNHNS, CDR2 SASEGT, per germline. The CDR3 nucleotides are TGTGCCAGCAGCGACAGGGGGCAGAACACTGAAGCTTTCTTT. It codes for CASSDRGQNTEAFF.

This clone was detected once. This chain uses TRBV27 with TRBJ1-5, with D possibly being TRBD1 (6 bases). This CDR3 has 14 residues. The V and J ends lost 6 bases and 4 bases respectively, with 13 bases between them. CDR1 is MNHEY and CDR2 is SMNVEV in the germline V gene (reference sequence). CDR3 in DNA: TGTGCCAGCAGCAGGGGCGGATTAAATCAGCCCCAGCATTTT. Encoded protein: CASSRGGLNQPQHF.

The chain joins TRBV6-6 to TRBJ1-6; 7 bases are shared with TRBD1. The V gene end was trimmed by 6 bases and the J gene end by 10 bases; junction bases not matched to a gene: 12. The CDR3 has 15 residues. Looked up from germline, CDR1 is MNHNY and CDR2 is SVGAGI (reference sequence). CDR3 region: CASRRQGSMGSPLHF. CDR3 nucleotides: TGTGCCAGCAGACGACAGGGTTCGATGGGGTCACCCCTCCACTTT.

This clone was picked up a small number of times. The chain recombines TRBV6-1 with TRBJ1-1; weak D call: TRBD1 (6 bases). This CDR3 contains 15 residues. The V end lost 2 bases, the J end lost 5 bases, and 15 bases lay between the germline ends. Germline V gene data show CDR1 as MNHNS and CDR2 as SASEGT. The CDR3 nucleotides are TGTGCCAGCAGTGAATGGGGGGGAGGGGGTACTGAAGCTTTCTTT. Translating it yields CASSEWGGGGTEAFF.

This clone occurred a few times. This chain connects TRBV11-2 to TRBJ2-7; 10 bases map to TRBD2. The CDR3 runs to 14 residues. V lost 7 bases, J lost 4 bases, and 7 bases stayed unmatched. Per germline, CDR1 SGHAT and CDR2 FQNNGV. The CDR3 reads CASKPSGSRYEQYF. DNA of the CDR3: TGTGCCAGCAAACCTAGCGGGAGTAGATACGAGCAGTACTTC.

V gene TRBV30 combines with J gene TRBJ2-3; TRBD2 might be the D (5 bases). Germline V gene lookup returns CDR1 GTSNPN and CDR2 SVGIG (reference sequence). CDR3 length: 14 residues. V gave up 2 bases and J gave up 0 bases, with 9 bases separating them. In nucleotides, the CDR3 is TGTGCCTGGAGTCCTCGGACTAGCACAGATACGCAGTATTTT. It is translated as CAWSPRTSTDTQYF.

The chain couples TRBV7-6 to TRBJ2-1; 12 positions match TRBD2. The J segment lost 3 bases and the V segment lost 6 bases, leaving 6 bases of the junction unmatched. CDR1 is SGHVS, CDR2 FNYEAQ, per germline. The CDR3 is 16 residues long. CDR3 DNA sequence: TGTGCCAGCAGTCGGACTAGCGGGGTATTCTACAATGAGCAGTTCTTC. Residues: CASSRTSGVFYNEQFF. The whole variable domain, remainder taken from reference TRBV7-6 and TRBJ2-1, is GAGVSQSPRYKVTKRGQDVALRCDPISGHVSLYWYRQALGQGPEFLTYFNYEAQQDKSGLPNDRFSAERPEGSISTLTIQRTEQRDSAMYRCASSRTSGVFYNEQFFGPGTRLTVL.

The J gene is TRBJ2-5, the V gene TRBV27, with D perhaps matching TRBD2 (6 bases). With 4 bases removed from V and 4 bases from J, the gap between germline ends came to 13 bases. The CDR3 sequence is 14 residues long. Germline V gene lookup returns CDR1 MNHEY and CDR2 SMNVEV (reference sequence). The CDR3 sequence: CASSSTRERETQYF. DNA for the CDR3: TGTGCCAGCAGTTCGACCCGGGAGAGAGAGACCCAGTACTTC.

V usage is TRBV5-1 and J usage is TRBJ2-7; D gene unclear. The ends were cut back, 0 bases at V and 2 bases at J, with 0 bases in the middle. The CDR3 consists of 11 residues. Germline-derived CDR1 and CDR2 are SGHRS and YFSETQ. DNA for the CDR3: TGCGCCAGCAGCTTGGCCTACGAGCAGTACTTC. It encodes CASSLAYEQYF.

The chain joins TRBV4-2 to TRBJ2-1; the match to TRBD2 covers 10 bases. J lost 0 bases, V lost 6 bases, and 14 bases had no gene match. This CDR3 has 19 amino acids. Germline CDR1 and CDR2: LGHNA and YNFKEQ. CDR3 amino acids: CASRSKRGGLLSSYNEQFF. The CDR3, as DNA: TGTGCCAGCAGGTCTAAGCGGGGGGGCCTACTCAGCTCCTACAATGAGCAGTTCTTC.